Given below is one TCR beta chain in context. The antigen is not known. The data are from a study of OX40 agonist ivuxolimab in advanced cancers. Overall study results and limits: Antigen specificity remained undetermined for the expanded peripheral T cells.

Germline CDR1 is SGHVS and CDR2 is FQNEAQ. The CDR3 spans 16 residues. The ends were cut back, 1 base at V and 6 bases at J, with 19 bases in the middle. Measured with immunoSEQ multiplex PCR; TCRdb has only the in-frame clones, and not every one. The profile shows tens of thousands of clones, roughly 82% of them singletons. The clonotype originates from an adult with an advanced solid tumor such as melanoma, head and neck, liver or kidney cancer. Sequencing used CD4+ or CD8+ T cells sorted from blood, obtained in a trial of the OX40 agonist ivuxolimab. This sequence joins TRBV7-8 and TRBJ2-7; D perhaps matches TRBD2 (7 bases). The CDR3 bases are TGTGCCAGCAGCTTAGGGGGGGGCCCCCGCTCCCGCGAGCAGTACTTC. It specifies CASSLGGGPRSREQYF.